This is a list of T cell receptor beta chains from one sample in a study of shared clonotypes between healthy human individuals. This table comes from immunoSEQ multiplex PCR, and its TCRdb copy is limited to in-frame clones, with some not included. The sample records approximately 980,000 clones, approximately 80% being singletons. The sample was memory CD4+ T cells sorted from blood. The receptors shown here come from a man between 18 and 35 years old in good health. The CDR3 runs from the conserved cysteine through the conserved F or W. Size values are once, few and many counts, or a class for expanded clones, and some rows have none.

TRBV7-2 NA CASSLAQGGARETQYF
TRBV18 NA CASSPLRASQHPGELFF
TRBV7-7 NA CASSYRASPYNEQFF
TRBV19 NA CASGGGTAGYEQYF
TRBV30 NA CAWRQGGSYNSPLHF
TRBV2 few CASRAGTGNSYEQYF
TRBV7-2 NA CASSLGVAVFTDTQYF
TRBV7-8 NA CASSSQGEKLFF
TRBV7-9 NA CASSLHGSYEQYF
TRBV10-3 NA CAISESVDRVRETQYF
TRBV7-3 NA CASAPWVGSYNEQFF
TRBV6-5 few CASIDRFGTEAFF
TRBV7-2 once CASSLSSGGETQYF
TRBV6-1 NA CASSDQGTAKNIQYF
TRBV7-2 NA CASSPRQGLYEQYF
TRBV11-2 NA CASSLDLRGEQFF
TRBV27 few CASSGHRGSYEQYF
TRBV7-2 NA CASRSQGSGGYEQYF